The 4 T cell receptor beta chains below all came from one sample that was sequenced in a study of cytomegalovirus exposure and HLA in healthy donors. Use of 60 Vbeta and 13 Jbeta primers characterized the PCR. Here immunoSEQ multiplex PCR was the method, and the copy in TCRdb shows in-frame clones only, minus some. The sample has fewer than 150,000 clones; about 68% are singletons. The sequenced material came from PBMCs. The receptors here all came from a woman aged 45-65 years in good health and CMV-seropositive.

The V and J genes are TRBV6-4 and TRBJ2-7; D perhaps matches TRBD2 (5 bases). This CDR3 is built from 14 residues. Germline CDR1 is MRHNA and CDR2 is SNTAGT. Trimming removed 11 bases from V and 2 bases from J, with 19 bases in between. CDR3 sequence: CASSPGAGPYEQYF. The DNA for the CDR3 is TGTGCCTCCTCCCCGGGCGCGGGCCCCTACGAGCAGTACTTC.

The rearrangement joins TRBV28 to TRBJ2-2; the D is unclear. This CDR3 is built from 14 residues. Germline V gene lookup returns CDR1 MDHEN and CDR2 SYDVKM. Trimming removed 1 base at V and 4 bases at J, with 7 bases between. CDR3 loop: CASSLSRSTGELFF. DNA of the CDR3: TGTGCCAGCAGTTTATCGCGGAGCACCGGGGAGCTGTTTTTT. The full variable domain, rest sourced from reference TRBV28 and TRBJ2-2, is DVKVTQSSRYLVKRTGEKVFLECVQDMDHENMFWYRQDPGLGLRLIYFSYDVKMKEKGDIPEGYSVSREKKERFSLILESASTNQTSMYLCASSLSRSTGELFFGEGSRLTVL.

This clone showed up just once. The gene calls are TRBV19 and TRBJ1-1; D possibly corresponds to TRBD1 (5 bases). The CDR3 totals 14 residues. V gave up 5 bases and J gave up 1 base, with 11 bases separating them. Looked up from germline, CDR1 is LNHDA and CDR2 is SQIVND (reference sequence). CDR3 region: CASSEGVANTEAFF. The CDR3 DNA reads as TGTGCCAGTAGTGAAGGGGTTGCGAACACTGAAGCTTTCTTT.

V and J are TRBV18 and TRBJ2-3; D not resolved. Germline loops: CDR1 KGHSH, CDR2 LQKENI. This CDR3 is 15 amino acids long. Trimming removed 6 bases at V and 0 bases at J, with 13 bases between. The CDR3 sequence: CASSITITSTDTQYF. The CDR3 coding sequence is TGTGCCAGCTCCATCACTATAACTAGCACAGATACGCAGTATTTT.